Sequencing of this TCR beta chain was carried out in a study of blood T cell repertoires in COVID-19 (dated by TCRdb to about 2020). In terms of the full investigation: Samples covering the acute and convalescent phases of COVID-19 were provided by collaborators in the United States, Italy and Spain. The prospective study material was composed of cDNA or gDNA derived from T cells, B-cell-depleted T cells, or PBMCs. Subjects who had been exposed to COVID-19, were actively infected with it, or had recovered from it provided the deeply sampled blood TCRbeta repertoires that made up the dataset. The repertoires were released in a freely available public database meant as a resource for research on the immune response to SARS-CoV-2. Samples were obtained from the ongoing ImmuneRACE study (first 160 participants) and from about 1,300 subjects provided by 6 global collaborators. The sample metadata nearly always contained a de-identified subject ID, COVID-19 status, age in years and sex. Where available, HLA class I and class II types were taken from metadata supplied by the sample provider and were not determined by assay-based typing. The full study reports these points: Clinical and demographic metadata were provided uncurated, with the amount varying by source and participant.

The immunoSEQ Assay, a bias-controlled multiplex PCR, was used to amplify TCRbeta CDR3 regions from genomic DNA. As for the authors' bioinformatics: Within the assay, amplification of reference gene primers was used to estimate how many nucleated cells each sample contained. To quantify the absolute abundance of each unique TCRbeta CDR3 rearrangement, sequence reads were collapsed and filtered. For each sample, productive Simpson clonality was calculated by taking the square root of Simpson's diversity index across productive rearrangements. Drawn from immuneACCESS, this table holds only the in-frame rearrangements with V and J called that TCRdb kept. Clones are partly lost; checked studies trace under half to an unresolved V gene and leave the rest unexplained. D and trimming were read from the DNA, whereas the V and J calls and clone size are those reported in that table. The sample includes approximately 170,000 clones, with 83% observed a single time. The top ten constitute roughly 18% of the sample.

The germline V gene yields KGHSH for CDR1 and LQKENI for CDR2. After removal of 3 bases from V and 0 bases from J, the junction retains 11 bases not matched to a gene. The CDR3 has 18 amino acids, counting the end cysteine and phenylalanine. Only the CDR3 portion is preserved as DNA: 54 bases, with reading frame beginning at the first base. Another Seattle source contributed samples from volunteer blood donors who had recovered from COVID-19. The collaborating institutions used their own protocols to collect whole blood in K2EDTA tubes. For TCRbeta analysis, collaborators shipped samples as frozen whole blood, isolated PBMCs, or DNA extracted from either of those sample types. About this clone itself: Its specific antigen is unknown. Base qualities are missing; no much larger clone stands one base away.

This sequence uses TRBV18 and TRBJ2-1; a stretch of 7 junction bases matches TRBD2. This sequence originates from a woman in her seventies who had recovered from COVID-19. Sequenced: peripheral blood. DNA sequence: TGTGCCAGCTCACCCCAACGACTAGCCCGAAGCTCCTACAATGAGCAGTTCTTC. It encodes CASSPQRLARSSYNEQFF.